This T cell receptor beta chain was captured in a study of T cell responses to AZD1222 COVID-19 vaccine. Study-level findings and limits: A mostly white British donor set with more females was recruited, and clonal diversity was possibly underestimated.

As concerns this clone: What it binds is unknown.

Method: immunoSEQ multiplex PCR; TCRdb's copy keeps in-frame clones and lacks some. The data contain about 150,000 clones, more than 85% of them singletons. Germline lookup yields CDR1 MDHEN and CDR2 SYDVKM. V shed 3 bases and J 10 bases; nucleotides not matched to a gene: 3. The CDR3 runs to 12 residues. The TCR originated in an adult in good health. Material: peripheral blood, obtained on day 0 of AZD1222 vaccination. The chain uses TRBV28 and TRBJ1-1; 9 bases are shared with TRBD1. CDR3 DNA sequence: TGTGCCAGCAGTTTGGGACAGGGAATAGCTTTCTTT. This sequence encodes CASSLGQGIAFF.